Below, 2 T cell receptor beta chains from the same sample are listed, as sequenced in a study of blood T cell repertoires in COVID-19. TCRdb's copy holds only in-frame clones and misses some; the assay was immunoSEQ multiplex PCR. Of some 250,000 clones listed, more than 85% are singletons. Input material: PBMCs or T cells enriched from blood (not recorded which). The receptors were gathered from a man aged 40-50 years who had recovered from COVID-19.

The chain is built from TRBV4-3 and TRBJ1-1; a weak D match, TRBD1 (6 bases). V was pared by 3 bases and J by 7 bases, with 18 bases between. The germline CDR1 and CDR2 sequences are LGHNA and YSLEER. The CDR3 is 15 amino acids. The DNA of the CDR3 is TGCGCCAGCAGCCACAGCACGGGAGGGGGGGTTGAAGCTTTCTTT. Translation: CASSHSTGGGVEAFF.

The chain uses TRBV27 and TRBJ1-6, with 7 bases that match TRBD1. The ends lost 0 bases at V and 9 bases at J; junction bases unmatched: 8. The CDR3 is 16 amino acids. The germline V gene encodes CDR1 MNHEY and CDR2 SMNVEV (reference sequence). CDR3 in amino acids: CASSLSPTGLSSPLHF. The CDR3 DNA reads TGTGCCAGCAGTTTATCGCCGACAGGGTTGAGTTCACCCCTCCACTTT.